The source of this T cell receptor (beta chain) is a study of T-cell reconstitution after alpha-beta-depleted transplantation in children. By share, this clonotype counts as medium-sized (0.01 to 0.1%). Its antigen is as yet unknown. Study-wide points: Several hundred expanded graft clones reportedly were the source of alpha-beta T cells about two months after transplant. Elevated TCRbeta diversity at day 60 was traced, in some patients, to surviving recipient T cells and thymic progenitors. T cells produced anew were the main source of T-cell counts and diversity one year after transplant.

The CDR3 totals 13 residues. V was cut by 7 bases and J by 0 bases, with 10 bases left in between. Germline CDR1 DFQATT, CDR2 SNEGSKA (reference sequence). Unique molecular identifiers tagged the TCRbeta library. From the PCR reads, TCRdb called clonotypes with MiXCR, one entry per CDR3 protein. The repertoire has several thousand distinct CDR3 sequences, around 16% of them found once; the top ten carry more than 12%. Specimen: PBMCs, collected before TCRalphabeta/CD19-depleted stem cell transplant. The chain is built from TRBV20-1 and TRBJ1-5; D gene ambiguous. The sequence derives from a boy younger than 10 with acute lymphoblastic leukemia, due to receive a stem cell transplant. The CDR3 DNA reads TGCAGTGTGGGCGGGGATAGCAATCAGCCCCAGCATTTT. Translating gives CSVGGDSNQPQHF.